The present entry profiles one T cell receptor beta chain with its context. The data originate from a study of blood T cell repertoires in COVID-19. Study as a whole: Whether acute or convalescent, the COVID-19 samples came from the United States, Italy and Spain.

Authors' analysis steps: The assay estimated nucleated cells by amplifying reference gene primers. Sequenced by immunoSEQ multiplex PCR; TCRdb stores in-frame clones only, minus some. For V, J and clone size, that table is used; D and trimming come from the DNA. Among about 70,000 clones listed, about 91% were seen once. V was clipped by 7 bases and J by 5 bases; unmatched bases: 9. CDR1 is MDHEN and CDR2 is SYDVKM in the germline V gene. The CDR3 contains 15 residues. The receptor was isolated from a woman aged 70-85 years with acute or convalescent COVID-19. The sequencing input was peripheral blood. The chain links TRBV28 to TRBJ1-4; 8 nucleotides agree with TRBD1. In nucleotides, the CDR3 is TGTGCCAGCACCTCCTCCGGACAGGGAAATGAAAAACTGTTTTTT. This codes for CASTSSGQGNEKLFF.